A selection of T cell receptor beta chains follows, all from one sample in a study of shared clonotypes between healthy human individuals. The method was immunoSEQ multiplex PCR; TCRdb's version includes in-frame clones alone and lacks a portion of them. The data hold hundreds of thousands of clones, with 90% to 97% observed a single time. Sample: naive CD4+ T cells sorted from blood. The receptors stem from a woman aged 25 to 45 in good health. The CDR3 runs from the conserved cysteine through the conserved F or W. A D gene is named only where the DNA matches it firmly. Clone size is stated in some rows and not others, as once, few, many or a class when expanded.

J: TRBJ2-7
size: NA
V: TRBV28
D: TRBD2
CDR3: CASSLSSGREQYF
DNA: TGTGCCAGCAGTTTATCTAGCGGGAGGGAGCAGTACTTC

J: TRBJ2-3
size: NA
V: TRBV14
D: NA
CDR3: CASSQDLVGDTQYF
DNA: TGTGCCAGCAGCCAAGATCTTGTTGGGGATACGCAGTATTTT

J: TRBJ2-7
size: NA
V: TRBV19
D: NA
CDR3: CASRVGRDHEQYF
DNA: TGTGCCAGTAGAGTGGGCAGGGACCACGAGCAGTACTTC

J: TRBJ1-2
size: NA
V: TRBV4-1
D: NA
CDR3: CASSQGATNYGYTF
DNA: TGCGCCAGCAGCCAAGGGGCAACAAACTATGGCTACACCTTC

J: TRBJ1-4
size: few
V: TRBV19
D: NA
CDR3: CASSKLFF
DNA: TGTGCCAGTAGTAAACTGTTTTTT

J: TRBJ1-6
size: NA
V: TRBV30
D: NA
CDR3: CAWRDSQLVYNSPLHF
DNA: TGTGCCTGGAGGGACAGCCAGCTTGTCTATAATTCACCCCTCCACTTT

J: TRBJ1-3
size: NA
V: TRBV5-1
D: TRBD1
CDR3: CASSPQGAGNTIYF
DNA: TGCGCCAGCAGCCCCCAGGGGGCTGGAAACACCATATATTTT

J: TRBJ2-3
size: NA
V: TRBV2
D: NA
CDR3: CASSPQGGDTQYF
DNA: TGTGCCAGCAGTCCTCAGGGGGGAGATACGCAGTATTTT

J: TRBJ2-5
size: NA
V: TRBV10-1
D: NA
CDR3: CASSPTGETQYF
DNA: TGCGCCAGTTCCCCTACTGGGGAGACCCAGTACTTC

J: TRBJ2-7
size: once
V: TRBV7-3
D: TRBD2
CDR3: CANDGRSFSYEQYF
DNA: TGTGCCAACGACGGGAGGAGTTTCTCCTACGAGCAGTACTTC

J: TRBJ2-1
size: NA
V: TRBV28
D: NA
CDR3: CASSSPMRRQFF
DNA: TGTGCCAGCAGTTCCCCCATGAGGAGACAGTTCTTC

J: TRBJ1-5
size: NA
V: TRBV29-1
D: NA
CDR3: CSVGWGYNQPQHF
DNA: TGCAGCGTTGGGTGGGGGTACAATCAGCCCCAGCATTTT

J: TRBJ2-1
size: NA
V: TRBV28
D: NA
CDR3: CASSLALRYNEQFF
DNA: TGTGCCAGCAGTTTAGCGCTTCGGTACAATGAGCAGTTCTTC

J: TRBJ2-1
size: few
V: TRBV7-9
D: TRBD2
CDR3: CASSLDGGSYNEQFF
DNA: TGTGCCAGCAGCTTAGACGGCGGGAGTTACAATGAGCAGTTCTTC

J: TRBJ2-2
size: NA
V: TRBV5-4
D: NA
CDR3: CASTEGGVNTGELFF
DNA: TGTGCCAGCACCGAAGGGGGGGTTAACACCGGGGAGCTGTTTTTT

J: TRBJ1-2
size: NA
V: TRBV28
D: NA
CDR3: CASSPIGRDPTEDGYTF
DNA: TGTGCCAGCAGTCCTATTGGCCGGGACCCGACCGAGGATGGCTACACCTTC

J: TRBJ2-1
size: NA
V: TRBV2
D: NA
CDR3: CASSELWGKNEQFF
DNA: TGTGCCAGCAGTGAACTCTGGGGGAAAAATGAGCAGTTCTTC

J: TRBJ1-4
size: NA
V: TRBV10-3
D: TRBD1
CDR3: CAISEMTGTNEKLFF
DNA: TGTGCCATCAGTGAAATGACAGGGACTAATGAAAAACTGTTTTTT

J: TRBJ1-1
size: NA
V: TRBV4-2
D: NA
CDR3: CASSQDSGTTEAFF
DNA: TGTGCCAGCAGCCAAGATTCGGGCACCACTGAAGCTTTCTTT

J: TRBJ2-7
size: NA
V: TRBV28
D: TRBD2
CDR3: CASSPSGSSGFSYEQYF
DNA: TGTGCCAGCAGCCCGTCGGGGTCTAGCGGGTTCTCCTACGAGCAGTACTTC

J: TRBJ1-3
size: NA
V: TRBV2
D: NA
CDR3: CASSSQGSGNTIYF
DNA: TGTGCCAGCAGTTCCCAGGGATCTGGAAACACCATATATTTT

J: TRBJ2-3
size: NA
V: TRBV6-6
D: TRBD2
CDR3: CASSPWGGEGTDTQYF
DNA: TGTGCCAGCAGCCCGTGGGGGGGAGAGGGCACAGATACGCAGTATTTT

J: TRBJ2-3
size: NA
V: TRBV29-1
D: TRBD2
CDR3: CSVVVLAGPDTQYF
DNA: TGCAGCGTTGTGGTGCTAGCGGGACCTGATACGCAGTATTTT

J: TRBJ2-7
size: NA
V: TRBV5-4
D: TRBD2
CDR3: CASSLAGGTYEQYF
DNA: TGTGCCAGCAGCTTGGCGGGGGGGACCTACGAGCAGTACTTC

J: TRBJ2-5
size: once
V: TRBV7-9
D: NA
CDR3: CASSLEGSGLETQYF
DNA: TGTGCCAGCAGCTTAGAGGGGTCGGGGTTAGAGACCCAGTACTTC

J: TRBJ1-5
size: once
V: TRBV6-5
D: NA
CDR3: CASSSNRGPAEPQHF
DNA: TGTGCCAGCAGTTCCAATCGGGGACCGGCGGAGCCCCAGCATTTT

J: TRBJ1-3
size: NA
V: TRBV6-5
D: NA
CDR3: CASSIRGSSGNTIYF
DNA: TGTGCCAGCAGCATACGGGGTAGCTCTGGAAACACCATATATTTT

J: TRBJ2-5
size: NA
V: TRBV28
D: TRBD2
CDR3: CASNPRGLAGAETQYF
DNA: TGTGCCAGCAACCCCCGAGGTTTAGCGGGAGCCGAGACCCAGTACTTC

J: TRBJ2-3
size: NA
V: TRBV5-1
D: NA
CDR3: CASSFKGDTQYF
DNA: TGCGCCAGCAGCTTCAAGGGAGATACGCAGTATTTT

J: TRBJ1-2
size: NA
V: TRBV7-2
D: NA
CDR3: CASSAHDGGAGYGYTF
DNA: TGTGCCAGCAGCGCCCACGATGGGGGCGCGGGCTATGGCTACACCTTC

J: TRBJ1-1
size: NA
V: TRBV28
D: NA
CDR3: CASSLLGDEAFF
DNA: TGTGCCAGCAGTTTACTCGGGGATGAAGCTTTCTTT

J: TRBJ2-3
size: once
V: TRBV2
D: TRBD1
CDR3: CASTGQSTDTQYF
DNA: TGTGCCAGCACGGGACAGTCCACAGATACGCAGTATTTT

J: TRBJ2-3
size: NA
V: TRBV5-1
D: NA
CDR3: CASSLGDTQYF
DNA: TGCGCCAGCAGCTTGGGGGATACGCAGTATTTT

J: TRBJ2-2
size: NA
V: TRBV7-2
D: NA
CDR3: CASSYWGNPGELFF
DNA: TGTGCCAGCAGTTATTGGGGGAATCCCGGGGAGCTGTTTTTT

J: TRBJ2-1
size: once
V: TRBV18
D: NA
CDR3: CASSPLRAVLLGNEQFF
DNA: TGTGCCAGCTCACCACTCCGGGCCGTGTTGTTAGGCAATGAGCAGTTCTTC

J: TRBJ1-1
size: NA
V: TRBV4-1
D: TRBD1
CDR3: CASSQGQGANTEAFF
DNA: TGCGCCAGCAGCCAAGGACAGGGGGCGAACACTGAAGCTTTCTTT

J: TRBJ2-7
size: NA
V: TRBV9
D: NA
CDR3: CASSEGVGGLYEQYF
DNA: TGTGCCAGCAGCGAAGGAGTTGGGGGGCTCTACGAGCAGTACTTC

J: TRBJ2-3
size: NA
V: TRBV27
D: NA
CDR3: CASSYDGGTQYF
DNA: TGTGCCAGCAGCTACGATGGAGGTACGCAGTATTTT

J: TRBJ2-7
size: NA
V: TRBV4-1
D: TRBD2
CDR3: CASSQVPLTSGNYEQYF
DNA: TGCGCCAGCAGCCAGGTCCCCCTGACTAGCGGGAACTACGAGCAGTACTTC

J: TRBJ2-4
size: NA
V: TRBV2
D: TRBD1
CDR3: CASRTGQGVDIQYF
DNA: TGTGCCAGCAGGACGGGACAGGGGGTGGACATTCAGTACTTC

J: TRBJ2-5
size: NA
V: TRBV2
D: NA
CDR3: CASRLDQETQYF
DNA: TGTGCCAGCAGACTAGACCAAGAGACCCAGTACTTC

J: TRBJ1-5
size: NA
V: TRBV27
D: TRBD1
CDR3: CASSRQGNQPQHF
DNA: TGTGCCAGCAGTAGACAGGGGAATCAGCCCCAGCATTTT

J: TRBJ2-7
size: NA
V: TRBV11-2
D: NA
CDR3: CASSPQRYEQYF
DNA: TGTGCCAGCAGCCCTCAACGCTACGAGCAGTACTTC

J: TRBJ2-7
size: NA
V: TRBV27
D: TRBD2
CDR3: CASSLTLAGMYEQYF
DNA: TGTGCCAGCAGTCTTACGCTAGCGGGAATGTACGAGCAGTACTTC

J: TRBJ2-7
size: NA
V: TRBV5-4
D: TRBD2
CDR3: CASSPGLAGLYEQYF
DNA: TGTGCCAGCAGCCCGGGACTAGCGGGACTCTACGAGCAGTACTTC